One TCR beta chain is described in this entry. This specimen belongs to a study of human T cells and chemical hapten exposure. Via MiXCR, TCRdb re-called the RACE reads, giving one row per CDR3 protein. The repertoire holds 150,000 to 200,000 distinct CDR3 sequences, with 25% to 30% as singletons. Germline CDR1 and CDR2: ENHRY and SYGVKD. This CDR3 has 11 residues. V dropped 3 bases and J dropped 8 bases, with 7 bases sitting between them. This sample's time point: patch test 3, about 24 weeks after DPC sensitization. The treatment is: therapeutic diphenylcyclopropenone sensitization with weekly scalp DPC. The drawing of blood occurred before each patch test was applied.

The TCR comes from a young woman with alopecia areata. Some clones in this sample may be carry-over from other donors' samples. The sample was whole blood, taken in connection with sensitization to the hapten diphenylcyclopropenone (DPC). The J gene is TRBJ1-1, the V gene TRBV10-3; D perhaps matches TRBD1 (5 bases). The CDR3 DNA follows: TGTGCCATCAGTGATAACAGGGAAGCTTTCTTT. This gives the protein CAISDNREAFF.